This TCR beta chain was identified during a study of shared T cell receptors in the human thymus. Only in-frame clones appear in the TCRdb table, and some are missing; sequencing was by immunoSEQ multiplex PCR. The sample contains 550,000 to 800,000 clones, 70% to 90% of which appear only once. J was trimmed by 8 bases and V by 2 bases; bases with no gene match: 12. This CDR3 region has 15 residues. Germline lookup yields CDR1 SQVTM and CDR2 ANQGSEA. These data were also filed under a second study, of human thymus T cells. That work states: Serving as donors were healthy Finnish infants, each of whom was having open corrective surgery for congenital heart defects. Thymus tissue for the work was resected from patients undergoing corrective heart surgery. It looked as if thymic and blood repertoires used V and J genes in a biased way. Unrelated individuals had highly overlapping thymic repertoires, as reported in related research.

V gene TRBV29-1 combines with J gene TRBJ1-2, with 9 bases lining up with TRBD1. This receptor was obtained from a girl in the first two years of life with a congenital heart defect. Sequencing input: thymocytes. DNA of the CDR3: TGCAGCGTTGAACAAAGCCGGGACAGGGTGCGCGGCTACACCTTC. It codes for CSVEQSRDRVRGYTF.